One sample yielded the 5 T cell receptor beta chains listed below, sequenced in a study of HIV-infected patients and healthy controls. Via MiXCR, TCRdb re-called the 5' RACE reads, giving one row per CDR3 protein. The data hold over 55,000 distinct CDR3 sequences, with approximately 15% observed a single time. The material sequenced was CD4+ T cells from blood. All receptors come from a human donor in good health.

The chain is built from TRBV5-1 and TRBJ2-3; D remains unclear. V was trimmed by 4 bases and J by 6 bases, leaving 12 bases between them. The germline V gene encodes CDR1 SGHRS and CDR2 YFSETQ. The CDR3 has 13 residues. CDR3 sequence (DNA): TGCGCCAGCAGCCTGGGATTCGGGGATACGCAGTATTTT. Translation: CASSLGFGDTQYF.

In this sample, this clonotype turned up many times. V and J are TRBV7-2 and TRBJ1-1; D uncertain. Between the trimmed V and J ends, which lost 2 bases and 1 base, there was a span of 8 bases. Germline CDR1 SGHTA, CDR2 FQGNSA. This CDR3 has 14 residues. The CDR3 region is CASSLIYGNTEAFF. The CDR3, as DNA: TGTGCCAGCAGCTTAATTTACGGGAACACTGAAGCTTTCTTT.

This clonotype came up many times. CDR3 protein: CASSQEMSHGGSNQPQHF. The DNA for the CDR3 is TGTGCCAGCAGCCAAGAGATGAGTCACGGGGGCAGCAATCAGCCCCAGCATTTT. V gene TRBV3-2 combines with J gene TRBJ1-5. TRBV3-2 is a pseudogene segment. The CDR3 contains 18 residues.

J is TRBJ1-1 and V is TRBV7-2; weak D call: TRBD1 (6 bases). Germline-derived CDR1 and CDR2 are SGHTA and FQGNSA. V shed 7 bases and J shed 1 base, with 16 bases lying between them. The CDR3 has 15 residues. CDR3 region: CASTGGGPSNTEAFF. CDR3 bases: TGTGCCAGCACTGGCGGGGGGCCCTCGAACACTGAAGCTTTCTTT.

The V gene is TRBV12-3 or TRBV12-4, the J gene TRBJ1-5; TRBD1 agrees at 9 bases. After removal of 5 bases from V and 3 bases from J, the junction contained 20 bases not matched to a gene. The length of the CDR3 is 20 residues. The CDR3 DNA follows: TGTGCCAGCAGTCCATTTCGGGGGACAGGGAGGTGGGGGGCCAATCAGCCCCAGCATTTT. It codes for CASSPFRGTGRWGANQPQHF.